The 7 T cell receptor beta chains below come from one sample, sequenced in a study of T cell repertoires in cytomegalovirus infection. MiXCR, applied by TCRdb to the reads, yields one record per CDR3 protein. The data contain approximately 110,000 distinct CDR3 sequences, over 40% of them singletons. These receptors' targets are unknown. Sample: CD8+ T cells from cultured PBMCs, taken from culture after CMV antigen stimulation. The receptor source for this set is a human donor in good health (CMV status not recorded). Some clones in this sample may be carry-over from other donors' samples.

The chain has TRBV2 and TRBJ2-3; either TRBD1 or TRBD2 may supply D (5 bases each). Germline-derived CDR1 and CDR2 are SNHLY and FYNNEI. The CDR3 has 13 amino acids. The V end was cut by 6 bases, the J end by 6 bases, with 13 bases between. CDR3 DNA: TGTGCCAGCAGGTGGGGGTTTGGGGATACGCAGTATTTT. Residues: CASRWGFGDTQYF. Together with reference TRBV2 and TRBJ2-3, the CDR3 gives the full variable domain: EPEVTQTPSHQVTQMGQEVILRCVPISNHLYFYWYRQILGQKVEFLVSFYNNEISEKSEIFDDQFSVERPDGSNFTLKIRSTKLEDSAMYFCASRWGFGDTQYFGPGTRLTVL.

The V and J genes are TRBV9 and TRBJ1-6, with a possible D match to TRBD1 (6 bases). Trimming cost V 4 bases and J 11 bases, with 13 bases left between them. The CDR3 totals 13 residues. Germline CDR1 is SGDLS and CDR2 is YYNGEE. The DNA for the CDR3 is TGTGCCAGCAGCTCGTACAGGGAGCCACCCCTCCACTTT. Its protein product is CASSSYREPPLHF.

The chain couples TRBV15 to TRBJ1-1, with 8 nucleotides matching TRBD1. V lost 5 bases to trimming and J lost 5 bases; unmatched junction nucleotides: 10. Germline CDR1 and CDR2: LNHNV and YYDKDF (reference sequence). This CDR3 has 15 residues. This chain's CDR3 is CATSVDRGIGTEAFF. The DNA for the CDR3 is TGTGCCACCAGCGTTGACAGGGGAATTGGAACTGAAGCTTTCTTT.

Comments on this clonotype: Given a much more abundant clone one base away, this may be a read error. V gene TRBV13 combines with J gene TRBJ1-2; TRBD1 aligns across 9 bases. Trimming removed 5 bases from V and 3 bases from J; junction bases left unmatched: 7. The CDR3 has 15 amino acids. Germline lookup yields CDR1 PRHDT and CDR2 FYEKMQ (reference sequence). The DNA for the CDR3 is TGTGCCAGCAGCCCAAGACAGGGGGATGACTATGGCTACACCTTC. Translated, it gives CASSPRQGDDYGYTF.

This clonotype was seen more than once but under ten times. The J gene is TRBJ2-5, the V gene TRBV7-8, with D maybe TRBD1 (5 bases). This CDR3 contains 15 residues. The germline V gene has CDR1 SGHVS and CDR2 FQNEAQ. V lost 1 base, J lost 5 bases, and 14 bases lay in between. In DNA, the CDR3 is TGTGCCAGCAGCTTAGGTTATGGGGCGTCGGAGACCCAGTACTTC. This gives the protein CASSLGYGASETQYF.

The rearrangement joins TRBV7-4 to TRBJ1-2; TRBD1 agrees at 7 bases. CDR3 size: 14 residues. The ends lost 0 bases at V and 4 bases at J; junction bases unmatched: 2. Germline CDR1 and CDR2: SGHVT and SQSDAQ. For the CDR3, the DNA is TGTGCCAGCAGCTTAGCCGGACAGGCCTATGGCTACACCTTC. This translates into CASSLAGQAYGYTF. Full variable domain (missing parts from reference TRBV7-4 and TRBJ1-2): GAGVSQSPRYKVAKRGRDVALRCDSISGHVTLYWYRQTLGQGSEVLTYSQSDAQRDKSGRPSGRFSAERPERSVSTLKIQRTEQGDSAVYLCASSLAGQAYGYTFGSGTRLTVV.

The J gene is TRBJ2-2, the V gene TRBV10-3; tentatively, D is TRBD1 (5 bases). Germline V lookup: CDR1 ENHRY, CDR2 SYGVKD. With 5 bases removed from V and 7 bases from J, the gap between germline ends came to 11 bases. The CDR3 totals 13 residues. The CDR3 loop reads CAISPTRVGELFF. CDR3 bases: TGTGCCATCAGTCCTACCAGGGTCGGGGAGCTGTTTTTT.